Reported below is one TCR beta chain. The antigen is not known. The sample is drawn from a study of CXCR3-negative and CXCR3-positive naive CD8 T cells. Study-wide background: Roughly 135 million TRB reads were obtained overall (about 1.5 +/- 0.3 million per library). Study-level results: Within a donor, both naive subsets shared TRBV-TRBJ usage, unlike memory cells. Comparably high diversity marked both naive subsets, whereas memory CD8+ cells had much lower diversity. Freshly isolated PBMCs were used in most assays, given partial CXCR3 loss after freezing.

The CDR3 runs to 14 residues. CDR1 and CDR2 from the germline V gene are SQVTM and ANQGSEA. Researchers prepared the TRB cDNA libraries using 5' RACE with UMI labels. TCRdb reprocessed the 5' RACE reads and keeps a single row for each CDR3 protein, giving no DNA. In total, the table holds fewer than 60,000 distinct CDR3 sequences. This chain uses TRBV29-1 with TRBJ2-5; absent DNA, TCRdb's TRBD1 call cannot be checked. The sequencing input was memory CD8+ T cells from blood. This clonotype was sampled from a human donor in good health. Some clones in this sample may be carry-over from other donors' samples. The CDR3 protein is CSVAITGGGETQYF. Full variable domain (rest looked up from reference TRBV29-1 and TRBJ2-5): SAVISQKPSRDICQRGTSLTIQCQVDSQVTMMFWYRQQPGQSLTLIATANQGSEATYESGFVIDKFPISRPNLTFSTLTVSNMSPEDSSIYLCSVAITGGGETQYFGPGTRLLVL.